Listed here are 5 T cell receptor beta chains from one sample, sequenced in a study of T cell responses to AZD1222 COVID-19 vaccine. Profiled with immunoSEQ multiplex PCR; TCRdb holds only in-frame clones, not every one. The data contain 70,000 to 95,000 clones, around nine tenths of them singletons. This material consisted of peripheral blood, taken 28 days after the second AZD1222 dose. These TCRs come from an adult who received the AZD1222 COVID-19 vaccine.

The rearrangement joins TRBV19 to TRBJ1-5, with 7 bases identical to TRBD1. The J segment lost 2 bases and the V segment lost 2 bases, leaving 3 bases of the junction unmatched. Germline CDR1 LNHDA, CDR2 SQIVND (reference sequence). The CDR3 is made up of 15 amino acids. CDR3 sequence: CASSIIGGGNQPQHF. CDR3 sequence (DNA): TGTGCCAGTAGTATAATAGGGGGCGGCAATCAGCCCCAGCATTTT.

CDR3 DNA sequence: TGTGCCAGCAGCCCACCCGGAGCTAGCGGGTACAATGAGCAGTTCTTC. This gives the protein CASSPPGASGYNEQFF. The rearrangement links TRBV3-1 (or the pseudogene TRBV3-2) to TRBJ2-1; 8 positions match TRBD2. Germline assignment: CDR1 LGHDT and CDR2 YNNKEL (reference sequence). The V segment lost 4 bases and the J segment 4 bases; nucleotides outside the gene matches: 9. This CDR3 spans 16 amino acids.

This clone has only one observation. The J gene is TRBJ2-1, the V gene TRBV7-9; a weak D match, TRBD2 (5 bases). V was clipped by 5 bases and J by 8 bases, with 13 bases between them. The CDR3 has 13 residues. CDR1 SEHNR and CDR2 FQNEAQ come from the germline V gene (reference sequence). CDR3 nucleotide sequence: TGTGCCAGCAGCCCGGACCACGGGGATGAGCAGTTCTTC. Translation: CASSPDHGDEQFF.

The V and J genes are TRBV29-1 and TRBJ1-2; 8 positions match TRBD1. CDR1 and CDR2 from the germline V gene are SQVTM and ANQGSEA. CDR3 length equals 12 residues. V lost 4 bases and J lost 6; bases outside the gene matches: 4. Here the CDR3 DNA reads TGCAGCGTTGGTGGACAGGGTAATGGCTACACCTTC. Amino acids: CSVGGQGNGYTF.

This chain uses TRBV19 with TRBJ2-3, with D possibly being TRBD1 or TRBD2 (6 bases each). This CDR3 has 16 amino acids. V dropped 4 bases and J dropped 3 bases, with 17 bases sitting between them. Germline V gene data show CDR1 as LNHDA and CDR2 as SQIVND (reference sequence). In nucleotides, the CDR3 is TGTGCCAGTAGTAACCTGGGGGGCCGGATTACAGATACGCAGTATTTT. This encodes CASSNLGGRITDTQYF.